The entry that follows covers one T cell receptor (beta chain) sequence. Its antigen remains unidentified. No base qualities exist here, and no much larger clone lies one base off it. The sample's time point, from its label and the paper: eleven to twelve months on ibrutinib. For TCR beta library preparation, roughly 2 micrograms of genomic DNA were isolated from cryopreserved PBMCs. Longitudinal blood samples from CLL patients on ibrutinib monotherapy underwent high-throughput TCR beta sequencing. Patients were enrolled in a phase 2 open-label single-center ibrutinib monotherapy trial. This sample was taken from a study of cytotoxic CD8 clonotypes in ibrutinib-treated CLL (dated by TCRdb to about 2021). Regarding the complete study: In this cohort, about 15 patients were treatment-naive and more than 9 were relapsed/refractory, while some 17 had unmutated IGHV. Partial responses were observed in roughly 25 patients and complete responses in 2; after a median follow-up of 68 months, remission was maintained in around 14 patients and progression was observed in roughly twelve. The response samples were drawn at a median of approximately twelve months into treatment, with a range of about 6 to 36 months. Samples averaged 255,043 productive templates and around 91,000 productive rearrangements. Of the approximately 86 people in the trial, roughly 27 had longitudinal samples available. Cryopreserved peripheral blood mononuclear cells were collected at three points: before therapy, at response, and at either sustained remission or disease progression. All remission and progressive disease samples were collected while patients were still receiving ibrutinib.

Each clonotype received, on average, roughly 9.6x coverage in deep resolution sequencing performed on a MiSeq, where the target depth lay between 1 in 1 million and 1 in 200,000 T cells. The immunoSEQ hsTCRB Kit was used to generate TCR beta libraries. The study's processing was this. Data were analyzed with ImmunoSEQ Data Assistant and ImmunoSEQ Analyzer, with V, D and J genes assigned per IMGT definitions. Clonality was computed as one minus normalized Shannon entropy of productive rearrangement frequencies, ranging from 0 to 1. Public clonotype analysis was restricted to overrepresented clonotypes comprising at least 0.05% of each patient's repertoire. Repertoires from some 14 age-matched healthy donors in immuneACCESS were used as clonality controls. TCRdb took this table from immuneACCESS and kept in-frame rearrangements with V and J called. Such tables lack part of the clones; where checked against another copy, unresolved V genes explain under half of the gap, and the rest is unexplained. The V and J calls and clone size are taken from that table; D and trimming were inferred from the DNA. Present in this sample are around 97,000 clones, around 80% of which were seen just once. The top ten clonotypes cover about 34% of the sample.

What the research found in general, with its limitations: At ibrutinib response clonality went up, during sustained remission it held steady, and at progression it dropped back toward baseline. At baseline, clonality was higher than in age-matched healthy donors and showed a strong correlation with circulating CD8+ T-cell counts. Public clonotypes were found to be uncommon and were observed to contract or remain stable during treatment; the increase in clonality was shown to reflect expansion of private clonotypes at ibrutinib response. Lymph node repertoires were not examined, and the timing of sampling was not matched between patients in sustained remission and those whose disease progressed.

This TCR was sampled from a human donor with chronic lymphocytic leukemia. The sequencing used PBMCs, collected after 12 months of ibrutinib treatment.

The DNA sequence reads TGTGCCAGCAGCTTAGGAGCTAGCGGGGGCGGCCAAGGAGGGGAGCAGTACTTC. It codes for CASSLGASGGGQGGEQYF. The receptor chain draws on TRBV11-1 and TRBJ2-7, with 10 bases matching TRBD2. Per the germline V gene (reference sequence), SGHAT is the CDR1 and FQDESV is the CDR2. Taken from cysteine to phenylalanine, the CDR3 has 18 residues. Here the CDR3 DNA is all that survives: 54 bases in frame from base 1. Here V drops 1 base and J drops 7 bases, and the junction holds 16 bases not matched to any gene.